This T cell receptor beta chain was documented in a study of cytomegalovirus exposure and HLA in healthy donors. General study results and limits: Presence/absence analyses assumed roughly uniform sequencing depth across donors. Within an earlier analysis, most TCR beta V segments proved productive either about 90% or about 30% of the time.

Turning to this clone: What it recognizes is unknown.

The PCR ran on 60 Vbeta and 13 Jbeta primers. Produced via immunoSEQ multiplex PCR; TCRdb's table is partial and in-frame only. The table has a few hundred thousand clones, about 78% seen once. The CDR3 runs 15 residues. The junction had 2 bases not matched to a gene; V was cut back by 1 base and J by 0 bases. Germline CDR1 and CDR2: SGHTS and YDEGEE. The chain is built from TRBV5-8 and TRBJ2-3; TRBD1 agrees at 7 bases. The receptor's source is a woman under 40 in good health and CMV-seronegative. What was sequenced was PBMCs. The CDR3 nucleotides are TGTGCCAGCAGCTTGCGGGACAGAAGCACAGATACGCAGTATTTT. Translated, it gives CASSLRDRSTDTQYF.